This T cell receptor (beta chain) was retrieved from a study of cytomegalovirus exposure and HLA in healthy donors. PCR primers comprised 60 Vbeta and 13 Jbeta primers. Measured with immunoSEQ multiplex PCR; TCRdb has only the in-frame clones, and not every one. The data show 160,000 or so clones, almost 80% seen once. This clone was seen a single time. Its antigen remains unidentified. Overall study results and limits: Most of the TCR beta V segments (in an earlier analysis) were productive either about 87% or about 30% of the time. Later analysis demonstrated an association between a missense DCLRE1C variant and TCR beta V- and J-gene trimming.

This CDR3 contains 14 residues. After removal of 6 bases from V and 6 bases from J, the junction contained 9 bases not matched to a gene. CDR1 MDHEN and CDR2 SYDVKM come from the germline V gene. Sequenced input: PBMCs. The TCR was taken from a man aged 25-45 years in good health and CMV-seronegative. The chain carries TRBV28 and TRBJ2-7; TRBD2 aligns across 9 bases. For the CDR3, the DNA is TGTGCCAGCAGCATGGAGCGGGAGGCTAGCGAGCAGTACTTC. Translating gives CASSMEREASEQYF. The full variable domain, its missing parts supplied by reference TRBV28 and TRBJ2-7, is DVKVTQSSRYLVKRTGEKVFLECVQDMDHENMFWYRQDPGLGLRLIYFSYDVKMKEKGDIPEGYSVSREKKERFSLILESASTNQTSMYLCASSMEREASEQYFGPGTRLTVT.